One sample yielded the 12 T cell receptor beta chains listed below, sequenced in a study of blood T cells in healthy people across ages. A second PCR, run for roughly 7 to 11 cycles, used a sample-barcoded 5' primer plus a J-beta primer mix. One entry per CDR3 protein results from TCRdb running MiXCR on the 5' RACE reads. Of hundreds of thousands of distinct CDR3 sequences in the sample, more than 40% were seen once. Sequencing input: blood. The receptors come from a man aged 55 to 69 in good health.

Worth noting for this clonotype: A much bigger clone sits one base away, suggesting this may be a read error. The gene calls are TRBV12-3 or TRBV12-4 and TRBJ1-2; the D is unclear. CDR3 length: 12 residues. The V end lost 3 bases, the J end lost 8 bases, and 10 bases lay between the germline ends. The CDR3 here is CASSFGYPGYTF. The CDR3 bases are TGTGCCAGCAGTTTTGGGTACCCAGGCTACACCTTC.

This chain uses TRBV27 with TRBJ2-7; no reliable D call. The germline V gene has CDR1 MNHEY and CDR2 SMNVEV (reference sequence). Trimming removed 8 bases from V and 12 bases from J, with 11 bases in between. The CDR3 runs to 9 residues. CDR3 sequence reads: CASGPLVYF. The CDR3 DNA sequence: TGTGCCAGCGGTCCTCTAGTGTACTTC.

The rearrangement joins TRBV12-3 or TRBV12-4 to TRBJ1-2, with TRBD1 matching over 11 bases. The CDR3 consists of 15 residues. With 7 bases clipped from V and 5 bases from J, the junction kept 9 bases outside the gene matches. The DNA of the CDR3 is TGTGCCAGCACCGGGACAGGGGGGACTCCTTATGGCTACACCTTC. This codes for CASTGTGGTPYGYTF.

This clonotype has just a few counts. This chain joins TRBV20-1 and TRBJ1-5; a possible D gene is TRBD1 (5 bases). Germline CDR1 and CDR2: DFQATT and SNEGSKA (reference sequence). The CDR3 sequence is 15 residues long. V was trimmed by 6 bases and J by 1 base, leaving 16 bases between them. The CDR3 protein is CSALDPGSSNQPQHF. The CDR3 DNA reads as TGCAGTGCCTTAGACCCAGGGTCAAGCAATCAGCCCCAGCATTTT.

This clonotype was detected ten times or more. V is TRBV7-2 and J is TRBJ2-5; 13 positions match TRBD2. J gave up 5 bases and V 0 bases, and 3 bases lay outside the gene matches. Germline loops: CDR1 SGHTA, CDR2 FQGNSA. The CDR3 loop spans 16 amino acids. In nucleotides, the CDR3 is TGTGCCAGCAGCTTAGCGACTAGCGGGGGGAGGGAGACCCAGTACTTC. It is translated as CASSLATSGGRETQYF.

This sequence joins TRBV7-9 and TRBJ2-3; 9 bases match TRBD1. After removal of 6 bases from V and 2 bases from J, the junction contained 6 bases not matched to a gene. The germline V gene has CDR1 SEHNR and CDR2 FQNEAQ (reference sequence). This CDR3 region has 15 residues. The CDR3 nucleotides are TGTGCCAGCAGTAGCGGACAGGGGTACACAGATACGCAGTATTTT. It codes for CASSSGQGYTDTQYF.

The chain couples TRBV12-3 or TRBV12-4 to TRBJ1-2, with 7 bases that match TRBD1. This CDR3 region has 13 residues. V was clipped by 6 bases and J by 6 bases; unmatched bases: 7. The CDR3 bases are TGTGCCAGCAGCGCGACAGGGAGTCATGGCTACACCTTC. Translating it yields CASSATGSHGYTF.

This clonotype showed up many times. V gene TRBV12-3 or TRBV12-4 combines with J gene TRBJ2-1, with TRBD1 as a possible D gene (6 bases). This CDR3 is 12 amino acids long. Trimming took 10 bases from V and 4 from J, leaving 11 bases between them. The CDR3 DNA reads as TGTGCCATCCGTAGGGGGTACAATGAGCAGTTCTTC. Translating gives CAIRRGYNEQFF.

The chain recombines TRBV5-5 with TRBJ1-4, with unresolved D. The CDR3 runs to 16 residues. Per the germline V gene, CDR1 is SGHKS and CDR2 is YYEKEE (reference sequence). Deletions cut 1 base from V and 1 base from J, with 11 bases between. The CDR3 DNA is TGTGCCAGCAGCTTGAGAGGCGGTAGAACTAATGAAAAACTGTTTTTT. Translation: CASSLRGGRTNEKLFF. The full variable domain, its missing parts supplied by reference TRBV5-5 and TRBJ1-4, is DAGVTQSPTHLIKTRGQQVTLRCSPISGHKSVSWYQQVLGQGPQFIFQYYEKEERGRGNFPDRFSARQFPNYSSELNVNALLLGDSALYLCASSLRGGRTNEKLFFGSGTQLSVL.

V usage is TRBV12-3 or TRBV12-4 and J usage is TRBJ1-2, with D tentatively TRBD1 (5 bases). V lost 7 bases and J 4 bases, leaving 10 bases between the germline ends. CDR3 length: 12 amino acids. The CDR3 sequence is CASTAGAYGYTF. Here the CDR3 DNA reads TGTGCCAGCACCGCCGGGGCCTATGGCTACACCTTC.

The J gene is TRBJ2-7, the V gene TRBV20-1; TRBD2 matches 10 bases. V shed 5 bases and J 5 bases; nucleotides not matched to a gene: 9. CDR1 and CDR2 (germline): DFQATT, SNEGSKA (reference sequence). The CDR3 runs 14 residues. The CDR3 sequence: CSALESGGVDEQYF. The CDR3 coding sequence is TGCAGTGCTCTAGAGAGCGGGGGGGTCGACGAGCAGTACTTC.

The chain combines TRBV30 with TRBJ1-2; D may be TRBD1 (5 bases). This CDR3 contains 13 residues. V was shortened by 4 bases and J by 4 bases, with 13 bases between the two germline ends. Germline loops: CDR1 GTSNPN, CDR2 SVGIG (reference sequence). CDR3 bases: TGTGCCTGGACCCGGGACCCATTCTATGGCTACACCTTC. Its translation is CAWTRDPFYGYTF. The full variable domain, its missing parts supplied by reference TRBV30 and TRBJ1-2, is SQTIHQWPATLVQPVGSPLSLECTVEGTSNPNLYWYRQAAGRGLQLLFYSVGIGQISSEVPQNLSASRPQDRQFILSSKKLLLSDSGFYLCAWTRDPFYGYTFGSGTRLTVV.